The clone carrying this TCR beta chain has just a few counts. What it recognizes is unknown. Separate cDNA molecules received unique molecular identifiers, which the library attached to them. MiXCR, run by TCRdb on the RACE reads, gives a single entry per CDR3 protein. Here the sample spans more than 95,000 distinct CDR3 sequences, roughly an eighth being singletons. This specimen comes from a study of human T cells and chemical hapten exposure. Whole-study context: Patients additionally received therapeutic doses of diphenylcyclopropenone on the scalp once a week, and this continued throughout the roughly 26-week study. The study, taken as a whole, reports: Since the donors had alopecia, their immune response may not be the same as that of healthy people.

Time point meaning: patch test 1, 2 weeks after DPC sensitization. Specified treatment: therapeutic diphenylcyclopropenone sensitization with weekly scalp DPC. This clonotype was sampled from a woman in her forties or fifties with alopecia areata. Some clones in this sample may be carry-over from other donors' samples. Source: whole blood, taken in connection with sensitization to the hapten diphenylcyclopropenone (DPC).

CDR3 protein: CASSQDNNQPQHF. CDR3 DNA: TGCGCCAGCAGCCAAGACAACAATCAGCCCCAGCATTTT. This chain uses TRBV4-1 with TRBJ1-5; D remains ambiguous. Per germline, CDR1 MGHRA and CDR2 YSYEKL. CDR3 length: 13 amino acids. Trimming removed 0 bases at V and 3 bases at J, with 3 bases between.